These 32 T cell receptor beta chains came from one sample sequenced in a study of regulatory T cells in long-lasting Graves disease. Time point defined: newly diagnosed GD, antithyroid drugs for less than 3 months. PBMC RNA served as the TCR library source. To make TCR beta libraries, researchers used iRepertoire HTBI primers and Arm-PCR of CDR3 regions. MiXCR, run by TCRdb on the multiplex PCR reads, gives a single entry per CDR3 protein. Among fewer than 550,000 distinct CDR3 sequences listed, 16% were seen once. This sample also belongs to another study, concerning T cells in Graves' hyperthyroidism and ophthalmopathy.

Sequencing was performed on peripheral blood mononuclear cells (PBMCs), taken at new diagnosis, from a patient treated with antithyroid drugs. All receptors derive from a woman aged 18-29 years with Graves disease.

This clonotype was found many times. The chain joins TRBV6-1 to TRBJ2-7; 9 nucleotides match TRBD1. The CDR3 consists of 14 residues. Per germline, CDR1 MNHNS and CDR2 SASEGT. The V gene end was trimmed by 8 bases and the J gene end by 0 bases; junction bases not matched to a gene: 5. The CDR3, as DNA: TGTGCCAGCCAAGGGACAGGGAGCTCCTACGAGCAGTACTTC. Translation gives CASQGTGSSYEQYF.

This clonotype has a count of ten or more. The V and J genes are TRBV14 and TRBJ2-7, with 9 bases fitting TRBD2. CDR1 is SGHDN, CDR2 FVKESK, per germline. The CDR3 has 16 residues. V lost 3 bases and J lost 5; bases outside the gene matches: 11. CDR3 amino acids: CASSQVGLALNNEQYF. The CDR3 DNA reads TGTGCCAGCAGCCAGGTGGGACTAGCCTTGAACAACGAGCAGTACTTC.

This clonotype appeared many times. The chain couples TRBV11-2 to TRBJ2-3, with 7 bases aligning to TRBD1. This CDR3 contains 15 residues. V was clipped by 6 bases and J by 0 bases; unmatched bases: 6. Per germline, CDR1 SGHAT and CDR2 FQNNGV. CDR3: CASSSRGFSTDTQYF. The CDR3 DNA reads as TGTGCCAGCAGTTCCAGGGGGTTTAGCACAGATACGCAGTATTTT.

This clonotype was seen many times. The chain is built from TRBV6-5 and TRBJ2-2; D not certain. From germline, CDR1 is MNHEY and CDR2 SVGAGI. Trimming took off 0 bases at V and 3 bases at J, with 5 bases between the two ends. CDR3 length: 14 amino acids. The CDR3 protein is CASSYSRDTGELFF. The CDR3 DNA sequence: TGTGCCAGCAGTTACTCTCGGGACACCGGGGAGCTGTTTTTT.

The rearrangement uses TRBV9 and TRBJ2-1; D is possibly TRBD2 (6 bases). In germline, CDR1 is SGDLS, CDR2 YYNGEE. The CDR3 is made up of 15 amino acids. Trimming took 4 bases from V and 5 from J, leaving 16 bases between them. The CDR3 is CASSPAASAHNEQFF. CDR3 nucleotide sequence: TGTGCCAGCAGCCCCGCTGCTAGCGCTCACAATGAGCAGTTCTTC. The variable domain in full, with the rest retrieved from reference TRBV9 and TRBJ2-1, is DSGVTQTPKHLITATGQRVTLRCSPRSGDLSVYWYQQSLDQGLQFLIQYYNGEERAKGNILERFSAQQFPDLHSELNLSSLELGDSALYFCASSPAASAHNEQFFGPGTRLTVL.

This clonotype occurred many times. The genes are TRBV2 and TRBJ2-1; 11 nucleotides match TRBD1. The CDR3 is 15 residues long. V shed 5 bases, J shed 8 bases, and the junction held 8 bases outside the gene matches. The germline CDR1 and CDR2 sequences are SNHLY and FYNNEI. The CDR3 DNA reads as TGTGCCAGCAGTAGGACAGGGGGCTTGATGGATGAGCAGTTCTTC. This gives the protein CASSRTGGLMDEQFF.

This chain connects TRBV6-1 to TRBJ1-2, with unresolved D. The length of the CDR3 is 16 residues. The V gene's germline CDR1 is MNHNS and CDR2 SASEGT. The V gene lost 6 bases and the J gene lost 2 bases, with 19 bases spanning the gap. In nucleotides, the CDR3 is TGTGCCAGCAGAAACAACTTTGATGTCGGCAACTATGGCTACACCTTC. It is translated as CASRNNFDVGNYGYTF.

The rearrangement links TRBV4-1 to TRBJ2-3; 11 nucleotides align to TRBD2. CDR1 and CDR2 (germline): MGHRA, YSYEKL. V dropped 1 base and J dropped 11; count of bases not matched to a gene: 20. The CDR3 extends over 19 amino acids. This CDR3 is CASSQGLAGRMPSGRLQYF. The DNA of the CDR3 is TGCGCCAGCAGCCAAGGACTAGCGGGGAGGATGCCTAGCGGGAGGTTGCAGTATTTT.

This clonotype has only a few counts. This chain connects TRBV6-9 to TRBJ2-7; a weak D match, TRBD1 (5 bases). This CDR3 contains 15 residues. The ends were cut back, 3 bases at V and 3 bases at J, with 15 bases in the middle. Germline V lookup: CDR1 MNHGY, CDR2 SVAAGI. DNA for the CDR3: TGTGCCAGCAGTTACAGGGCCCCCGCCATCTACGAGCAGTACTTC. Amino acids: CASSYRAPAIYEQYF.

This clonotype has at least ten counts. This chain connects TRBV29-1 to TRBJ2-3; TRBD1 matches at 10 bases. Germline V CDR1 and CDR2: SQVTM, ANQGSEA. The CDR3 length is 14 residues. CDR3 coding DNA: TGCTCCCTCGAGCGGACAGGGGGTCCAGATACGCAGTATTTT. This sequence encodes CSLERTGGPDTQYF.

This clonotype appeared many times. The V call is TRBV27, the J call TRBJ1-4, with D maybe TRBD1 (5 bases). This CDR3 comprises 15 residues. Trimming took off 5 bases at V and 4 bases at J, with 14 bases between the two ends. Per the germline V gene, CDR1 is MNHEY and CDR2 is SMNVEV (reference sequence). The CDR3 DNA reads as TGTGCCAGCAGTAGAAACAGGATAGGTAATGAAAAACTGTTTTTT. This sequence encodes CASSRNRIGNEKLFF.

In this sample, this clonotype turned up many times. J is TRBJ1-2 and V is TRBV5-1, with 12 bases lining up with TRBD1. In germline, CDR1 is SGHRS, CDR2 YFSETQ. The CDR3 sequence is 15 residues long. Losses at the gene ends were 1 base for V and 6 bases for J; bases not matched to a gene: 4. CDR3 amino acids: CASSLPGQGAHGYTF. DNA for the CDR3: TGCGCCAGCAGCTTGCCGGGACAGGGGGCGCATGGCTACACCTTC.

V gene TRBV28 combines with J gene TRBJ2-2; the D gene is possibly TRBD2 (7 bases). Between the trimmed V and J ends, which lost 7 bases and 6 bases, there was a span of 18 bases. Germline values: CDR1 MDHEN, CDR2 SYDVKM. The CDR3 sequence is 15 residues long. CDR3 bases: TGTGCCAGCATCCCAGGGGTAGCGGGTGCCGGGGAGCTGTTTTTT. The encoded protein is CASIPGVAGAGELFF.

Many counts were recorded for this clonotype. CDR3 DNA: TGTGCCAGCGGTTCGGGACTAGCATTCCATGAGCAGTTCTTC. This gives the protein CASGSGLAFHEQFF. This chain uses TRBV11-2 with TRBJ2-1; 9 positions match TRBD2. Germline V gene sequence: CDR1 SGHAT, CDR2 FQNNGV. J was trimmed by 8 bases and V by 8 bases; bases with no gene match: 10. CDR3 length equals 14 residues. Combining the CDR3 with reference TRBV11-2 and TRBJ2-1 gives the whole variable domain EAGVAQSPRYKIIEKRQSVAFWCNPISGHATLYWYQQILGQGPKLLIQFQNNGVVDDSQLPKDRFSAERLKGVDSTLKIQPAKLEDSAVYLCASGSGLAFHEQFFGPGTRLTVL.

This clonotype has only a few counts. The chain uses TRBV27 and TRBJ2-7, with TRBD1 matching 11 bases. V gave up 2 bases and J gave up 3 bases; unmatched junction bases: 6. The CDR3 extends over 16 amino acids. Germline CDR1 reads MNHEY; CDR2 reads SMNVEV (reference sequence). The CDR3 protein is CASSLVGQGGIYEQYF. In DNA form, the CDR3 reads TGTGCCAGCAGTTTAGTGGGACAGGGGGGGATCTACGAGCAGTACTTC.

The chain has TRBV19 and TRBJ2-3; TRBD2 is a possible D gene (6 bases). V lost 6 bases and J lost 2, with 15 bases in between. Per the germline V gene, CDR1 is LNHDA and CDR2 is SQIVND (reference sequence). The CDR3 totals 15 residues. CDR3 coding DNA: TGTGCCAGTAGCATCGGGACTGGGCACACAGATACGCAGTATTTT. Residues: CASSIGTGHTDTQYF.

In this sample, this clonotype turned up many times. The CDR3 protein is CASSLRPNEQFF. The CDR3 DNA reads as TGTGCCAGCAGTTTAAGGCCCAATGAGCAGTTCTTC. The chain is built from TRBV28 and TRBJ2-1, with D unresolved. Trimming cost V 2 bases and J 6 bases, with 5 bases left between them. This CDR3 is 12 amino acids long. Germline CDR1 MDHEN, CDR2 SYDVKM.

This clonotype was observed a handful of times. The V call is TRBV15, the J call TRBJ2-5, with no clear D. CDR1 is LNHNV, CDR2 YYDKDF, per germline (reference sequence). V lost 0 bases to trimming and J lost 14 bases, with 16 bases between them. The CDR3 has 13 residues. CDR3 amino acids: CATSREGPGALYF. CDR3 nucleotides: TGTGCCACCAGCAGAGAAGGGCCTGGCGCCCTCTACTTC.

This clonotype appeared many times. The genes are TRBV10-3 and TRBJ2-1; TRBD2 matches at 10 bases. Germline-derived CDR1 and CDR2 are ENHRY and SYGVKD. The V gene end was trimmed by 9 bases and the J gene end by 0 bases; junction bases not matched to a gene: 5. There are 15 residues in the CDR3. The chain's CDR3 is CAISSGSPSYNEQFF. Written as DNA, the CDR3 is TGTGCCATTTCTAGCGGGAGTCCCTCCTACAATGAGCAGTTCTTC.

The table lists this clonotype with many counts. The genes are TRBV7-9 and TRBJ1-1; a weak D match, TRBD1 (5 bases). This CDR3 has 14 amino acids. Germline CDR1 is SEHNR and CDR2 is FQNEAQ (reference sequence). The V end lost 4 bases, the J end lost 0 bases, and 9 bases lay between the germline ends. The CDR3 DNA sequence: TGTGCCAGCAGCTACACAGGCCTGAACACTGAAGCTTTCTTT. The encoded protein is CASSYTGLNTEAFF.

This clonotype has a handful of counts. The chain carries TRBV5-1 and TRBJ2-7, with D perhaps TRBD1 (5 bases). The CDR3 length is 15 residues. Per germline, CDR1 SGHRS and CDR2 YFSETQ. V lost 0 bases, J lost 3 bases, and 13 bases lay in between. CDR3 DNA sequence: TGCGCCAGCAGCTTGGGAAGGGGTAGGGGCTACGAGCAGTACTTC. This translates into CASSLGRGRGYEQYF. Filled out from reference TRBV5-1 and TRBJ2-7, the complete variable domain reads KAGVTQTPRYLIKTRGQQVTLSCSPISGHRSVSWYQQTPGQGLQFLFEYFSETQRNKGNFPGRFSGRQFSNSRSEMNVSTLELGDSALYLCASSLGRGRGYEQYFGPGTRLTVT.

V and J are TRBV2 and TRBJ1-2, with TRBD1 as a possible D gene (5 bases). The V gene's germline CDR1 is SNHLY and CDR2 FYNNEI. The V end lost 6 bases, the J end lost 7 bases, and 18 bases lay between the germline ends. This CDR3 has 14 amino acids. Written as DNA, the CDR3 is TGTGCCAGCAGACGGGACCGCCCTATGCTTGGCTACACCTTC. It yields the protein CASRRDRPMLGYTF. Filled out from reference TRBV2 and TRBJ1-2, the complete variable domain reads EPEVTQTPSHQVTQMGQEVILRCVPISNHLYFYWYRQILGQKVEFLVSFYNNEISEKSEIFDDQFSVERPDGSNFTLKIRSTKLEDSAMYFCASRRDRPMLGYTFGSGTRLTVV.

This clonotype was seen at least ten times. The V gene is TRBV25-1, the J gene TRBJ2-5, with 8 nucleotides matching TRBD2. Unmatched junction bases numbered 4, after V lost 1 base and J lost 3 bases. Germline lookup yields CDR1 MGHDK and CDR2 SYGVNS. CDR3 size: 15 residues. The CDR3 spells CASSEFGLAEETQYF. The CDR3 nucleotides read TGTGCCAGCAGTGAATTCGGACTAGCCGAAGAGACCCAGTACTTC.

This clonotype came up many times. The chain employs TRBV11-3 and TRBJ2-3; 9 positions match TRBD2. V lost 8 bases, J lost 4 bases, and 10 bases stayed unmatched. CDR3 length equals 15 residues. Germline CDR1 and CDR2: SGHNT and YENEEA. CDR3 protein: CASERASGNADTQYF. The CDR3 DNA reads as TGTGCCAGCGAGAGGGCTAGCGGGAATGCAGATACGCAGTATTTT.

The V and J genes are TRBV29-1 and TRBJ2-5; D possibly corresponds to TRBD2 (6 bases). Trimming took 6 bases from V and 1 from J, leaving 12 bases between them. The CDR3 covers 13 residues. The germline V gene has CDR1 SQVTM and CDR2 ANQGSEA. The CDR3 sequence is CSVQLAIQETQYF. The DNA of the CDR3 is TGCAGCGTCCAACTAGCTATCCAAGAGACCCAGTACTTC.

The table lists this clonotype with many counts. The chain couples TRBV11-2 to TRBJ2-7; D not certain. The CDR3 covers 17 residues. Germline values: CDR1 SGHAT, CDR2 FQNNGV. Trimming took 0 bases from V and 4 from J, leaving 19 bases between them. The CDR3 is CASSLEVLAAPDYEQYF. As DNA, the CDR3 is TGTGCCAGCAGCTTAGAGGTTTTAGCAGCACCCGATTACGAGCAGTACTTC.

The V call is TRBV24-1, the J call TRBJ2-7; D may be TRBD2 (5 bases). From germline, CDR1 is KGHDR and CDR2 SFDVKD. This CDR3 contains 16 residues. Trimming shortened V by 4 bases and J by 5 bases, and 20 bases separated the two germline ends. Here the CDR3 reads CATSDRGSSSPNEQYF. The CDR3 DNA reads as TGTGCCACCAGTGACCGCGGGTCCTCGTCCCCGAACGAGCAGTACTTC.

This clonotype was found a few times. CDR3 nucleotides: TGTGCCAGCAGCTTCGAGTCGGACAGCAATCAGCCCCAGCATTTT. Translating gives CASSFESDSNQPQHF. The chain joins TRBV5-5 to TRBJ1-5; no firm D call. V was trimmed by 2 bases and J by 1 base, leaving 10 bases between them. The CDR3 loop spans 15 amino acids. In germline, CDR1 is SGHKS, CDR2 YYEKEE (reference sequence).

The table lists this clonotype with many counts. The chain couples TRBV28 to TRBJ2-1; possible D gene TRBD1, 5 bases. There are 13 residues in the CDR3. Trimming left V 5 bases short and J 8 bases short, with 13 bases between. The germline gives CDR1 MDHEN, CDR2 SYDVKM. The chain's CDR3 is CASSPIRVHEQFF. The CDR3 DNA sequence: TGTGCCAGCAGTCCAATCAGGGTCCATGAGCAGTTCTTC. The entire variable domain, with the rest obtained from reference TRBV28 and TRBJ2-1, is as follows: DVKVTQSSRYLVKRTGEKVFLECVQDMDHENMFWYRQDPGLGLRLIYFSYDVKMKEKGDIPEGYSVSREKKERFSLILESASTNQTSMYLCASSPIRVHEQFFGPGTRLTVL.

The chain has TRBV19 and TRBJ2-7; the D gene could be TRBD1 or TRBD2 (5 bases each). The CDR3 extends over 14 amino acids. V gave up 7 bases and J gave up 2 bases, with 15 bases separating them. Per the germline V gene, CDR1 is LNHDA and CDR2 is SQIVND (reference sequence). In DNA form, the CDR3 reads TGTGCCAGTACTCCCCGGGGCGGAGCCTACGAGCAGTACTTC. Translation gives CASTPRGGAYEQYF.

This clonotype was recorded a few times. The rearrangement uses TRBV20-1 and TRBJ2-3; no clear D gene. Germline CDR1 DFQATT, CDR2 SNEGSKA (reference sequence). The CDR3 consists of 13 residues. Deletions cut 1 base from V and 7 bases from J, with 12 bases between. CDR3 amino acids: CSARGETANTQYF. In DNA, the CDR3 is TGCAGTGCTAGAGGCGAAACGGCGAATACGCAGTATTTT.

Ten or more counts support this clonotype. The chain carries TRBV29-1 and TRBJ1-1; maybe TRBD1 (6 bases). The CDR3 totals 14 residues. Germline V gives CDR1 SQVTM, CDR2 ANQGSEA. Trimming took off 4 bases at V and 3 bases at J, with 15 bases between the two ends. The CDR3 here is CSVVGGRTDTEAFF. The CDR3 region has the DNA TGCAGCGTTGTCGGGGGGCGCACAGACACTGAAGCTTTCTTT.